This record looks at one TCR beta chain sequence and its context. The germline CDR1 and CDR2 sequences are LGHDT and YNNKEL (reference sequence). With 4 bases clipped from V and 0 bases from J, the junction kept 4 bases outside the gene matches. This CDR3 is built from 15 residues. This sample is part of a study of control samples from healthy donors and cancer patients. The table came from immunoSEQ multiplex PCR; TCRdb's copy has only in-frame clones and leaves some out. The data show about 64,000 clones, about 92% seen once. Input material: PBMCs. The chain recombines TRBV3-1 (or the pseudogene TRBV3-2) with TRBJ1-1; 8 bases agree with TRBD1. This clonotype was obtained from a man aged 35 to 55 with colorectal cancer. The CDR3 loop reads CASSLETGVNTEAFF. The CDR3 DNA follows: TGTGCCAGCAGCCTCGAGACAGGGGTGAACACTGAAGCTTTCTTT.